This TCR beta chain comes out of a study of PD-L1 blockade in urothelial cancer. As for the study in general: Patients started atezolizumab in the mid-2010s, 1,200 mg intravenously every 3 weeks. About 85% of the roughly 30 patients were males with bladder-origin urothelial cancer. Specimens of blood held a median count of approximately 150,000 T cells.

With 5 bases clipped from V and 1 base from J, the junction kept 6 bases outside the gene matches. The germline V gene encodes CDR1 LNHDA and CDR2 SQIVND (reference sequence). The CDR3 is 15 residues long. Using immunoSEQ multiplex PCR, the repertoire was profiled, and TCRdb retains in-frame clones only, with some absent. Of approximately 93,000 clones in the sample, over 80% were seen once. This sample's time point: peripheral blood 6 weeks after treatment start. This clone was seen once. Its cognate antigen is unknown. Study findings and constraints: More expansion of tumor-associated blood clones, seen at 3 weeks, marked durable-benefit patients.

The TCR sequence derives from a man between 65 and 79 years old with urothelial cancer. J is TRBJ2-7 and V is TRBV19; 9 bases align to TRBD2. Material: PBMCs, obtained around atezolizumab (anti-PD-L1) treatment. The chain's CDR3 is CASSGSGSPSYEQYF. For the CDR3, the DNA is TGTGCCAGTAGTGGTAGCGGGAGCCCTTCCTACGAGCAGTACTTC.